This section outlines one T cell receptor beta chain sequence together with its context. Profiled with immunoSEQ multiplex PCR; TCRdb holds only in-frame clones, not every one. The sample has roughly 410,000 clones; around 87% are singletons. The sample originates from a study of blood T cell repertoires in COVID-19. This CDR3 has 13 amino acids. V shed 1 base and J 6 bases; nucleotides not matched to a gene: 3. Germline-derived CDR1 and CDR2 are GTSNPN and SVGIG (reference sequence). This clonotype originated in a woman aged 55-70 years with COVID-19, enrolled during active disease. The chain couples TRBV30 to TRBJ2-3; 8 nucleotides agree with TRBD2. Sequencing used peripheral blood. The CDR3 is CAWSAGGDDTQYF. The CDR3 region has the DNA TGTGCCTGGAGTGCCGGGGGGGATGATACGCAGTATTTT.